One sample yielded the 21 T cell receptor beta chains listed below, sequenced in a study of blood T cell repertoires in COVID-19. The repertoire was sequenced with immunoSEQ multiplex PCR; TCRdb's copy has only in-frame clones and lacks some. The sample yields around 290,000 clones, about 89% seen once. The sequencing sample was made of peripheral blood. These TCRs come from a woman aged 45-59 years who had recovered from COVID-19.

CDR3 nucleotides: TGTGCCACCTCCCGGACAGGGGGGAGCGGCTACACCTTC. The encoded protein is CATSRTGGSGYTF. This sequence joins TRBV6-6 and TRBJ1-2; TRBD1 matches at 10 bases. Germline CDR1 and CDR2: MNHNY and SVGAGI (reference sequence). This CDR3 has 13 residues. J gave up 8 bases and V 10 bases, and 10 bases lay outside the gene matches.

The CDR3 DNA reads TGTGCCAGCAGCTCGGGACAGGGGGCAGAGGGCTACACCTTC. Its protein product is CASSSGQGAEGYTF. This rearrangement joins TRBV28 to TRBJ1-2; 12 bases align to TRBD1. In germline, CDR1 is MDHEN, CDR2 SYDVKM. The CDR3 has 14 residues. V gave up 6 bases and J gave up 8 bases; unmatched junction bases: 7.

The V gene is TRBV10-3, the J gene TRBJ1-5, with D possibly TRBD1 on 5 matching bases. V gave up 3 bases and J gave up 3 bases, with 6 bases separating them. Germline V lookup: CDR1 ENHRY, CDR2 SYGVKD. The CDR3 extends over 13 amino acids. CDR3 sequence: CAISDRANQPQHF. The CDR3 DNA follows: TGTGCCATCAGTGACAGGGCCAATCAGCCCCAGCATTTT.

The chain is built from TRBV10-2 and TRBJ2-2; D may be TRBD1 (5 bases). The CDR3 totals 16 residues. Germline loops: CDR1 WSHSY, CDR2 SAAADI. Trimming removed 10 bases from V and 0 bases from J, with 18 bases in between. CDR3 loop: CAKKERTPTNTGELFF. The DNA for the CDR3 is TGCGCCAAAAAAGAAAGGACACCCACGAACACCGGGGAGCTGTTTTTT.

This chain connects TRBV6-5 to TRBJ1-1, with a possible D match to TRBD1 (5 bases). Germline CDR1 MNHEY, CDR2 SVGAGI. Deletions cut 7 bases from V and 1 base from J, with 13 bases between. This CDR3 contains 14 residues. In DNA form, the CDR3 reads TGTGCCAGCACAATCAATCAGGGGAACACTGAAGCTTTCTTT. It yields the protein CASTINQGNTEAFF.

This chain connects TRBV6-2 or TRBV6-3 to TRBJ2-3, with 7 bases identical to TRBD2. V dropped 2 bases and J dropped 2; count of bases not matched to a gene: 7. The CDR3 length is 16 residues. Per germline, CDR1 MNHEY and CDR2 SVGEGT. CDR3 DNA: TGTGCCAGCAGTTACGAGGTGGGACTATCCACAGATACGCAGTATTTT. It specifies CASSYEVGLSTDTQYF.

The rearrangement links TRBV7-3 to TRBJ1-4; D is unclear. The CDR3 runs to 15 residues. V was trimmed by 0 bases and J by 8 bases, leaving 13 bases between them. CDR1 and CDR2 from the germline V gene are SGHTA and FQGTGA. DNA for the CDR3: TGTGCCAGCAGCTTAACCCACAATCGGGAGGAAAAACTGTTTTTT. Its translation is CASSLTHNREEKLFF.

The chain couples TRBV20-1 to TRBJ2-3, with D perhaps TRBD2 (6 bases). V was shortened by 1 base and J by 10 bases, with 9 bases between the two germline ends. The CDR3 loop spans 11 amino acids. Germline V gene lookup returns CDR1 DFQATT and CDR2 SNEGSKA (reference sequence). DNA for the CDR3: TGCAGTGCTAGAGTGGGAGGTCCGCAGTATTTT. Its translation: CSARVGGPQYF.

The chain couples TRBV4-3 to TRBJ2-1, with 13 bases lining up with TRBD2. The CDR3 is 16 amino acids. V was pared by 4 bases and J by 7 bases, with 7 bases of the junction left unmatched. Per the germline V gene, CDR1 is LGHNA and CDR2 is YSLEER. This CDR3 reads CASSRQLAGGLNEQFF. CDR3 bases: TGCGCCAGCAGCCGTCAACTAGCGGGAGGGCTGAATGAGCAGTTCTTC.

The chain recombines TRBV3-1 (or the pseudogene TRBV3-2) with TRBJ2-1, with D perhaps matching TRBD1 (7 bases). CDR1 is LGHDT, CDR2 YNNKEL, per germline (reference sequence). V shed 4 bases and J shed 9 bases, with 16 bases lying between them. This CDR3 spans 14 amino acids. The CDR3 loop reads CASSPTGSRGEQFF. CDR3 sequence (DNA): TGTGCCAGCAGCCCGACAGGGTCGCGGGGTGAGCAGTTCTTC.

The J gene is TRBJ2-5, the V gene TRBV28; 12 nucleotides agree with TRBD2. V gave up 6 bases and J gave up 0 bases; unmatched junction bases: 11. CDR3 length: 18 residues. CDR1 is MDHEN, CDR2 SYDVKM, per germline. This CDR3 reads CASRFTMTSGGNQETQYF. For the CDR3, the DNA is TGTGCCAGCAGATTCACGATGACTAGCGGGGGTAACCAAGAGACCCAGTACTTC. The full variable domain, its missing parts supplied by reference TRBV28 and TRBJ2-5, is DVKVTQSSRYLVKRTGEKVFLECVQDMDHENMFWYRQDPGLGLRLIYFSYDVKMKEKGDIPEGYSVSREKKERFSLILESASTNQTSMYLCASRFTMTSGGNQETQYFGPGTRLLVL.

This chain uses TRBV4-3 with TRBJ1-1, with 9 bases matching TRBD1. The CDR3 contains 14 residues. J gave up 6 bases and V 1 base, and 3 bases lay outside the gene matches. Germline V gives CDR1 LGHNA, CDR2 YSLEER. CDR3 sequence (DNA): TGCGCCAGCAGCCAAGGAGGACAGGGGTCTGAAGCTTTCTTT. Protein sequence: CASSQGGQGSEAFF.

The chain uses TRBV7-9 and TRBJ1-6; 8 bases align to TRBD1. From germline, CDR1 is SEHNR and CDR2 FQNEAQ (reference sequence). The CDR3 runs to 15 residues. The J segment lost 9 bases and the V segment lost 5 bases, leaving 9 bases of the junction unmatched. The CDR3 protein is CASSLTGQGPSPLHF. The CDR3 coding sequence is TGTGCCAGCAGCCTGACCGGACAGGGACCTTCACCCCTCCACTTT. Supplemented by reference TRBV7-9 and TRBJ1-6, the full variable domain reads DTGVSQNPRHKITKRGQNVTFRCDPISEHNRLYWYRQTLGQGPEFLTYFQNEAQLEKSRLLSDRFSAERPKGSFSTLEIQRTEQGDSAMYLCASSLTGQGPSPLHFGNGTRLTVT.

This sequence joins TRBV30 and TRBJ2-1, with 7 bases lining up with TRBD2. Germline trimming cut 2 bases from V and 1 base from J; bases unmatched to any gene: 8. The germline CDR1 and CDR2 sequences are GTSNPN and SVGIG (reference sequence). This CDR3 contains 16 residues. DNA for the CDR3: TGTGCCTGGAGTATCGGGGGGAGGATATCCTACAATGAGCAGTTCTTC. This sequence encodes CAWSIGGRISYNEQFF.

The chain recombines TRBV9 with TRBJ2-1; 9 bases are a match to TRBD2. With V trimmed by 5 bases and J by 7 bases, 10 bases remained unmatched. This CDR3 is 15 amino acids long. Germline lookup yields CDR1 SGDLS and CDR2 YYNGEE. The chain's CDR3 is CASSRPGTSRNEQFF. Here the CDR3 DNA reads TGTGCCAGCAGTCGTCCCGGGACTAGCAGAAATGAGCAGTTCTTC.

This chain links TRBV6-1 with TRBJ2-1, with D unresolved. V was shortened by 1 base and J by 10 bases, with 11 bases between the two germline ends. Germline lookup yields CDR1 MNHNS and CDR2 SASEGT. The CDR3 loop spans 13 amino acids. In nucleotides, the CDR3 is TGTGCCAGCAGTGAAGTCTTTGCACAAGAGCAGTTCTTC. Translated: CASSEVFAQEQFF.

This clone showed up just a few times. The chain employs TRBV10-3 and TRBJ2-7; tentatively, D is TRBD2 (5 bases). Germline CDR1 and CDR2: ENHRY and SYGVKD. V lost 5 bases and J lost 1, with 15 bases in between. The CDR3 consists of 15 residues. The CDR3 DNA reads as TGTGCCATCAGTCCCCTTGGCGGGCAATCCTACGAGCAGTACTTC. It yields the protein CAISPLGGQSYEQYF.

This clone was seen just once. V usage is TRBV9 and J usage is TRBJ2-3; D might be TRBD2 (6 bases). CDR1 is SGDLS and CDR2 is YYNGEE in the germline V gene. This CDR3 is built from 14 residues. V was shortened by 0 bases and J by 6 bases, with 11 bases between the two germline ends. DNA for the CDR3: TGTGCCAGCAGCGTAGAAGGAGGGGCGGATACGCAGTATTTT. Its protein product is CASSVEGGADTQYF.

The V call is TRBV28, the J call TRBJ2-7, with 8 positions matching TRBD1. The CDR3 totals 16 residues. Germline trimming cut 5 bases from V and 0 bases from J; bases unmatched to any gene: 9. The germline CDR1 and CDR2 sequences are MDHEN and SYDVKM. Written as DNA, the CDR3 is TGTGCCAGCAGTCCAAACTTGGGGACAGGCTCCTACGAGCAGTACTTC. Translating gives CASSPNLGTGSYEQYF.

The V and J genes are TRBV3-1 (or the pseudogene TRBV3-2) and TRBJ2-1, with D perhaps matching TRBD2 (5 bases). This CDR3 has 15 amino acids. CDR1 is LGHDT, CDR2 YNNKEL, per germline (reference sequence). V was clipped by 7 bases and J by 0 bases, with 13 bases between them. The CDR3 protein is CASNSAGRSYNEQFF. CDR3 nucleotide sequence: TGTGCCAGCAATTCCGCGGGTCGCTCCTACAATGAGCAGTTCTTC.

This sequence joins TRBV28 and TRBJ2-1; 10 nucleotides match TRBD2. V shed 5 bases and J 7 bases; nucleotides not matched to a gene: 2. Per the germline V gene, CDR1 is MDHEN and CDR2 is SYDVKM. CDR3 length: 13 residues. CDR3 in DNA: TGTGCCAGCAGTCTACTAGCGGGGAATGAGCAGTTCTTC. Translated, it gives CASSLLAGNEQFF.